This TCR beta chain was identified during a study of PD-L1 blockade in urothelial cancer. As for the study in general: Of 30 or so patients, around 26 were males with bladder-origin urothelial cancer. The study's findings and limits: Sub-median blood TCR clonality before treatment predicted longer survival.

Time point meaning: peripheral blood 6 weeks after treatment start. The assay was immunoSEQ multiplex PCR, and TCRdb's table has in-frame clones only and misses some. The sample includes 100,000 to 150,000 clones, 86% of them seen just once. The CDR3 extends over 20 amino acids. Trimming took 3 bases from V and 0 from J, leaving 21 bases between them. Germline V gene sequence: CDR1 MGHRA, CDR2 YSYEKL. Worth noting for this clone: Its antigen is undetermined.

This rearrangement joins TRBV4-1 to TRBJ2-6, with TRBD1 as a possible D gene (6 bases). Here the sequenced sample was PBMCs, taken around atezolizumab (anti-PD-L1) treatment. The source is a man over 45 with urothelial cancer. CDR3 nucleotide sequence: TGCGCCAGCAGCCATGCGACAGGTTCCGTTTCCTCCTCTGGGGCCAACGTCCTGACTTTC. As protein: CASSHATGSVSSSGANVLTF.